The 26 T cell receptor beta chains below were found in one sample sequenced in a study of blood T cell repertoires in COVID-19. This table comes from immunoSEQ multiplex PCR, and its TCRdb copy is limited to in-frame clones, with some not included. The table records some 190,000 clones, roughly 84% of them present only once. The sample taken for sequencing was PBMCs or T cells enriched from blood (not recorded which). The receptor set was obtained from a woman aged 25 to 39 who had recovered from COVID-19.

The sample holds a few counts of this clone. The rearrangement joins TRBV6-1 to TRBJ1-5; D might be TRBD1 (6 bases). V was clipped by 4 bases and J by 7 bases, with 23 bases between them. The CDR3 is 17 amino acids. Germline V lookup: CDR1 MNHNS, CDR2 SASEGT. For the CDR3, the DNA is TGTGCCAGCAGTGGCAATCCACGGGGGGCGCCGGAACAGCCCCAGCATTTT. It encodes CASSGNPRGAPEQPQHF.

V is TRBV6-1 and J is TRBJ1-2; 8 bases match TRBD1. This CDR3 has 13 residues. From germline, CDR1 is MNHNS and CDR2 SASEGT. With 3 bases clipped from V and 8 bases from J, the junction kept 5 bases outside the gene matches. The CDR3 is CASSEYRGLGYTF. Here the CDR3 DNA reads TGTGCCAGCAGTGAGTACAGGGGGTTAGGCTACACCTTC.

The DNA for the CDR3 is TGTGCCAGCAGCTCGGGACAGGTGAACACCGGGGAGCTGTTTTTT. This translates into CASSSGQVNTGELFF. The V and J genes are TRBV5-4 and TRBJ2-2; 8 positions match TRBD1. Germline V CDR1 and CDR2: SGHNT, YYREEE (reference sequence). CDR3 length: 15 amino acids. The V and J ends lost 3 bases and 1 base, in that order; junction bases with no gene match: 2.

V is TRBV11-2 and J is TRBJ2-1, with 9 bases aligning to TRBD2. This CDR3 contains 17 residues. Germline CDR1 SGHAT, CDR2 FQNNGV. Trimming cost V 7 bases and J 8 bases; bases outside gene matches: 18. The CDR3 reads CASNGRGEVSGRYEQFF. DNA for the CDR3: TGTGCCAGCAACGGTCGGGGCGAAGTTAGCGGGAGATATGAGCAGTTCTTC.

V and J are TRBV7-2 and TRBJ1-2, with 8 positions matching TRBD1. The V gene end was trimmed by 5 bases and the J gene end by 0 bases; junction bases not matched to a gene: 2. The CDR3 extends over 14 amino acids. CDR1 is SGHTA, CDR2 FQGNSA, per germline. This CDR3 reads CASSLTGANYGYTF. CDR3 in DNA: TGTGCCAGCAGCCTGACAGGGGCTAACTATGGCTACACCTTC.

The chain employs TRBV6-5 and TRBJ2-1, with D tentatively TRBD2 (6 bases). Germline CDR1 reads MNHEY; CDR2 reads SVGAGI. Trimming removed 6 bases from V and 2 bases from J, with 14 bases in between. The length of the CDR3 is 15 residues. The CDR3 nucleotides are TGTGCCAGCAGGCCCGGGACTGTTACCTACAATGAGCAGTTCTTC. Translating it yields CASRPGTVTYNEQFF.

The gene calls are TRBV7-8 and TRBJ1-1; D gene ambiguous. Trimming took off 2 bases at V and 4 bases at J, with 8 bases between the two ends. Germline CDR1 reads SGHVS; CDR2 reads FQNEAQ. The CDR3 loop spans 13 amino acids. The CDR3 DNA reads as TGTGCCAGCAGCTTACGGGTTCTCACTGAAGCTTTCTTT. As protein: CASSLRVLTEAFF.

This chain links TRBV6-6 with TRBJ1-4; 9 bases agree with TRBD1. CDR1 is MNHNY and CDR2 is SVGAGI in the germline V gene (reference sequence). The length of the CDR3 is 15 residues. V lost 4 bases to trimming and J lost 7 bases; unmatched junction nucleotides: 7. CDR3 sequence (DNA): TGTGCCAGCAGTTTTGGGACAGGGAATTTTGAAAAACTGTTTTTT. Translation gives CASSFGTGNFEKLFF.

This clone has a single count. The genes are TRBV18 and TRBJ2-3; 8 positions agree with TRBD2. The V gene's germline CDR1 is KGHSH and CDR2 LQKENI. The CDR3 has 17 residues. Trimming at V came to 3 bases and at J to 1 base, leaving 9 bases not matched to a gene. CDR3 amino acids: CASSPRVGTRGTDTQYF. In nucleotides, the CDR3 is TGTGCCAGCTCACCGCGGGTCGGGACTAGGGGCACAGATACGCAGTATTTT. Full variable domain (missing parts from reference TRBV18 and TRBJ2-3): NAGVMQNPRHLVRRRGQEARLRCSPMKGHSHVYWYRQLPEEGLKFMVYLQKENIIDESGMPKERFSAEFPKEGPSILRIQQVVRGDSAAYFCASSPRVGTRGTDTQYFGPGTRLTVL.

This rearrangement joins TRBV11-2 to TRBJ1-4, with 8 bases fitting TRBD1. V shed 5 bases, J shed 5 bases, and the junction held 7 bases outside the gene matches. This CDR3 contains 15 residues. The germline CDR1 and CDR2 sequences are SGHAT and FQNNGV. CDR3 region: CASSGGQATNEKLFF. CDR3 DNA: TGTGCCAGCAGCGGGGGACAGGCGACCAATGAAAAACTGTTTTTT.

V is TRBV7-2 and J is TRBJ1-5; 7 bases match TRBD1. CDR3 length: 13 amino acids. J gave up 6 bases and V 5 bases, and 4 bases lay outside the gene matches. Germline V gives CDR1 SGHTA, CDR2 FQGNSA. The CDR3 nucleotides read TGTGCCAGCAGCCCTGACAGGGCTCAGCCCCAGCATTTT. It translates to CASSPDRAQPQHF.

CDR3 coding DNA: TGTGCCAGCAGTCCGGACACGCATGAGCAGTACTTC. This encodes CASSPDTHEQYF. The genes are TRBV27 and TRBJ2-7; TRBD1 might be the D (5 bases). V was pared by 5 bases and J by 7 bases, with 12 bases between. Germline-derived CDR1 and CDR2 are MNHEY and SMNVEV (reference sequence). The CDR3 sequence is 12 residues long.

The chain is built from TRBV9 and TRBJ1-2; TRBD1 matches 10 bases. Germline V gene sequence: CDR1 SGDLS, CDR2 YYNGEE. The V gene end was trimmed by 4 bases and the J gene end by 8 bases; junction bases not matched to a gene: 14. This CDR3 has 16 amino acids. CDR3 coding DNA: TGTGCCAGCAGCCCCCGCGTGGACGGACAGGGGGAAGGCTACACCTTC. It is translated as CASSPRVDGQGEGYTF.

The V and J genes are TRBV3-1 (or the pseudogene TRBV3-2) and TRBJ1-6, with 8 bases lining up with TRBD1. After removal of 4 bases from V and 7 bases from J, the junction contained 3 bases not matched to a gene. CDR3 length: 14 residues. Germline V gene sequence: CDR1 LGHDT, CDR2 YNNKEL (reference sequence). Written as DNA, the CDR3 is TGTGCCAGCAGCCCTACAGGGGGGAATTCACCCCTCCACTTT. Translated, it gives CASSPTGGNSPLHF.

The chain has TRBV19 and TRBJ1-5; 8 bases are shared with TRBD1. The trim removed 9 bases at V and 4 bases at J, leaving 14 bases unmatched. Per the germline V gene, CDR1 is LNHDA and CDR2 is SQIVND (reference sequence). The CDR3 covers 16 residues. CDR3 sequence reads: CASNSGGGIKNQPQHF. CDR3 nucleotide sequence: TGTGCCAGCAACTCAGGGGGCGGGATAAAGAATCAGCCCCAGCATTTT. Together with reference TRBV19 and TRBJ1-5, the CDR3 gives the full variable domain: DGGITQSPKYLFRKEGQNVTLSCEQNLNHDAMYWYRQDPGQGLRLIYYSQIVNDFQKGDIAEGYSVSREKKESFPLTVTSAQKNPTAFYLCASNSGGGIKNQPQHFGDGTRLSIL.

J is TRBJ2-1 and V is TRBV5-6, with no clear D. The V end was cut by 0 bases, the J end by 0 bases, with 13 bases between. CDR3 length: 17 amino acids. Germline CDR1 is SGHDT and CDR2 is YYEEEE. CDR3 protein: CASSLGPLPFSYNEQFF. Written as DNA, the CDR3 is TGTGCCAGCAGCTTGGGGCCGCTTCCCTTCTCCTACAATGAGCAGTTCTTC.

The genes are TRBV27 and TRBJ1-5; TRBD1 matches at 7 bases. Germline V gene data show CDR1 as MNHEY and CDR2 as SMNVEV (reference sequence). V gave up 4 bases and J gave up 4 bases; unmatched junction bases: 10. The CDR3 has 16 residues. DNA for the CDR3: TGTGCCAGCAGTTCGAACAAGGGGGCGCGTAATCAGCCCCAGCATTTT. This gives the protein CASSSNKGARNQPQHF.

V usage is TRBV5-1 and J usage is TRBJ2-7; no clear D gene. Looked up from germline, CDR1 is SGHRS and CDR2 is YFSETQ. This CDR3 has 15 amino acids. Trimming took off 0 bases at V and 6 bases at J, with 16 bases between the two ends. The CDR3 nucleotides read TGCGCCAGCAGCTTGGTCCTAGGTAGACTCTCCGAGCAGTACTTC. As protein: CASSLVLGRLSEQYF.

The rearrangement joins TRBV5-1 to TRBJ2-7, with D tentatively TRBD2 (5 bases). The CDR3 contains 16 residues. Deletions cut 0 bases from V and 0 bases from J, with 13 bases between. CDR1 and CDR2 from the germline V gene are SGHRS and YFSETQ. The CDR3, as DNA: TGCGCCAGCAGCTTGGCCCCGGGATTTAGCTCCTACGAGCAGTACTTC. It specifies CASSLAPGFSSYEQYF.

A few counts support this clone. This chain connects TRBV7-2 to TRBJ2-2, with 8 positions matching TRBD2. The CDR3 extends over 15 amino acids. Per the germline V gene, CDR1 is SGHTA and CDR2 is FQGNSA. V trimming: 2 bases; J trimming: 4 bases; junction bases outside the gene matches: 3. In DNA form, the CDR3 reads TGTGCCAGCAGCTTACGGGAGGGCCCCACCGGGGAGCTGTTTTTT. As protein: CASSLREGPTGELFF. Complete variable domain (other parts from reference TRBV7-2 and TRBJ2-2): GAGVSQSPSNKVTEKGKDVELRCDPISGHTALYWYRQSLGQGLEFLIYFQGNSAPDKSGLPSDRFSAERTGGSVSTLTIQRTQQEDSAVYLCASSLREGPTGELFFGEGSRLTVL.

V usage is TRBV5-5 and J usage is TRBJ1-5; D gene unclear. V was clipped by 4 bases and J by 0 bases, with 11 bases between them. The length of the CDR3 is 15 residues. CDR1 SGHKS and CDR2 YYEKEE come from the germline V gene (reference sequence). CDR3 sequence (DNA): TGTGCCAGCAGCCCACTGACTTATAGCAATCAGCCCCAGCATTTT. It specifies CASSPLTYSNQPQHF. The full variable domain, completed using reference TRBV5-5 and TRBJ1-5, is DAGVTQSPTHLIKTRGQQVTLRCSPISGHKSVSWYQQVLGQGPQFIFQYYEKEERGRGNFPDRFSARQFPNYSSELNVNALLLGDSALYLCASSPLTYSNQPQHFGDGTRLSIL.

The rearrangement uses TRBV5-1 and TRBJ1-2, with D unclear. Germline-derived CDR1 and CDR2 are SGHRS and YFSETQ. The CDR3 is 11 amino acids. V lost 5 bases to trimming and J lost 7 bases, with 9 bases between them. CDR3 coding DNA: TGCGCCAGCAGGGGTGAGGTTGGCTACACCTTC. Translating it yields CASRGEVGYTF.

The chain uses TRBV5-1 and TRBJ2-2; TRBD1 matches at 8 bases. V was clipped by 0 bases and J by 4 bases; unmatched bases: 2. The CDR3 is 15 amino acids. From germline, CDR1 is SGHRS and CDR2 YFSETQ. CDR3 sequence (DNA): TGCGCCAGCAGCTTGGTTCAGGGGGCCACCGGGGAGCTGTTTTTT. Translating gives CASSLVQGATGELFF.

The genes are TRBV27 and TRBJ2-7; the match to TRBD1 covers 10 bases. CDR1 and CDR2 (germline): MNHEY, SMNVEV (reference sequence). The CDR3 sequence is 16 residues long. V shed 0 bases and J 2 bases; nucleotides not matched to a gene: 4. CDR3 in amino acids: CASSLSGQGTPYEQYF. The CDR3 nucleotides read TGTGCCAGCAGTTTATCGGGACAGGGGACTCCCTACGAGCAGTACTTC.

The chain uses TRBV2 and TRBJ2-3; D unclear. Germline V gene data show CDR1 as SNHLY and CDR2 as FYNNEI. The CDR3 is 12 residues long. Trimming removed 6 bases at V and 6 bases at J, with 10 bases between. Written as DNA, the CDR3 is TGTGCCAGCAGGCACTACTCGGATACGCAGTATTTT. Its protein is CASRHYSDTQYF.

This chain connects TRBV4-1 to TRBJ2-3; D is unclear. The CDR3 extends over 13 amino acids. The germline gives CDR1 MGHRA, CDR2 YSYEKL. The V end lost 0 bases, the J end lost 6 bases, and 7 bases lay between the germline ends. CDR3 loop: CASSQDVGDTQYF. DNA of the CDR3: TGCGCCAGCAGCCAAGATGTCGGGGATACGCAGTATTTT.